The sequence of this TCR beta chain was determined in a study of shared clonotypes between healthy human individuals. Study context: Ranging from 18 to 49 in age, donors were two women and three men. Study results and limitations: The study drew on few donors, limiting represented genetic and exposure-history diversity.

This CDR3 region has 15 residues. Germline V lookup: CDR1 SGHDN, CDR2 FVKESK. Trimming took 4 bases from V and 8 from J; bases not matched to a gene: 5. The method was immunoSEQ multiplex PCR; TCRdb's version includes in-frame clones alone and lacks a portion of them. The repertoire consists of 490,000 or so clones, with over 65% occurring once and the leading ten covering approximately 12%. This clone was detected once. Its cognate antigen is unknown. With unsorted samples, genomic DNA was obtained from tens of millions of PBMCs. The chain couples TRBV14 to TRBJ2-1, with 13 bases matching TRBD2. The sample was PBMCs. The clonotype comes from a woman aged 40 to 50 in good health. Some clones in this sample may be carry-over from other donors' samples. CDR3 sequence: CASSPTSGRTDEQFF. CDR3 DNA: TGTGCCAGCAGCCCGACTAGCGGGAGGACGGATGAGCAGTTCTTC. The full variable domain, with the rest looked up from reference TRBV14 and TRBJ2-1, is EAGVTQFPSHSVIEKGQTVTLRCDPISGHDNLYWYRRVMGKEIKFLLHFVKESKQDESGMPNNRFLAERTGGTYSTLKVQPAELEDSGVYFCASSPTSGRTDEQFFGPGTRLTVL.